Below, 21 T cell receptor beta chains from the same sample are listed, as sequenced in a study of T cell changes during pregnancy in multiple sclerosis. Assay: immunoSEQ multiplex PCR; the TCRdb copy retains only in-frame clones and omits some. The sample includes about 53,000 clones, about nine tenths of them seen just once. The input for sequencing was CD4+ T cells from peripheral blood mononuclear cells, taken in the third trimester of pregnancy. The receptors come from a female donor with multiple sclerosis, enrolled in a pregnancy study.

The chain recombines TRBV13 with TRBJ2-3; a weak D match, TRBD2 (5 bases). The CDR3 has 15 amino acids. Per germline, CDR1 PRHDT and CDR2 FYEKMQ (reference sequence). The ends were cut back, 2 bases at V and 3 bases at J, with 12 bases in the middle. This CDR3 reads CASSLLEVGTDTQYF. CDR3 in DNA: TGTGCCAGCAGCTTATTGGAGGTGGGTACAGATACGCAGTATTTT.

The rearrangement joins TRBV6-6 to TRBJ2-7; 7 positions agree with TRBD2. Germline V CDR1 and CDR2: MNHNY, SVGAGI (reference sequence). J gave up 6 bases and V 6 bases, and 11 bases lay outside the gene matches. CDR3 length: 14 amino acids. The CDR3 DNA reads as TGTGCCAGCAGCTATCCTGCCCCGGGGGGCGAGCAGTACTTC. This translates into CASSYPAPGGEQYF.

The chain links TRBV2 to TRBJ2-7, with a weak D call TRBD2 (6 bases). The germline CDR1 and CDR2 sequences are SNHLY and FYNNEI. This CDR3 contains 12 residues. Deletions cut 7 bases from V and 7 bases from J, with 14 bases between. For the CDR3, the DNA is TGTGCCAGCAAGTGGGTGGGGAGGGAGCAGTACTTC. Residues: CASKWVGREQYF.

The chain is built from TRBV5-6 and TRBJ1-3, with TRBD1 matching 8 bases. This CDR3 comprises 14 residues. Germline V gene data show CDR1 as SGHDT and CDR2 as YYEEEE. V trimming: 4 bases; J trimming: 7 bases; junction bases outside the gene matches: 7. Written as DNA, the CDR3 is TGTGCCAGCAGCCTGGGGACAGGCGTTAACACCATATATTTT. As protein: CASSLGTGVNTIYF.

In this sample, this clone turned up once. This chain links TRBV4-2 with TRBJ2-1; tentatively, D is TRBD1 (5 bases). Per germline, CDR1 LGHNA and CDR2 YNFKEQ. Trimming shortened V by 4 bases and J by 1 base, and 8 bases separated the two germline ends. This CDR3 has 14 residues. CDR3 bases: TGTGCCAGCAGCCCAGCAGGGTCCTACAATGAGCAGTTCTTC. Translated: CASSPAGSYNEQFF.

This clone showed up just once. CDR3 bases: TGTGCCATTTCCCTTAGCGGGGGGAGGCGCAATGAGCAGTTCTTC. It is translated as CAISLSGGRRNEQFF. The chain recombines TRBV10-3 with TRBJ2-1; TRBD2 aligns across 10 bases. The germline V gene has CDR1 ENHRY and CDR2 SYGVKD. The CDR3 is 15 residues long. The ends lost 9 bases at V and 6 bases at J; junction bases unmatched: 11.

The chain combines TRBV5-1 with TRBJ1-6, with a tentative D call TRBD1 (5 bases). Trimming shortened V by 6 bases and J by 0 bases, and 10 bases separated the two germline ends. Germline V gene data show CDR1 as SGHRS and CDR2 as YFSETQ. The CDR3 contains 15 residues. CDR3 DNA sequence: TGCGCCAGCACCGACGACAGCTCCTATAATTCACCCCTCCACTTT. It yields the protein CASTDDSSYNSPLHF. The complete variable domain, with remaining parts taken from reference TRBV5-1 and TRBJ1-6, reads KAGVTQTPRYLIKTRGQQVTLSCSPISGHRSVSWYQQTPGQGLQFLFEYFSETQRNKGNFPGRFSGRQFSNSRSEMNVSTLELGDSALYLCASTDDSSYNSPLHFGNGTRLTVT.

The chain recombines TRBV5-8 with TRBJ2-7, with D perhaps TRBD2 (7 bases). This CDR3 region has 15 residues. V was cut by 0 bases and J by 4 bases, with 14 bases left in between. Germline CDR1 is SGHTS and CDR2 is YDEGEE. CDR3: CASSLAWGGGYEQYF. CDR3 nucleotide sequence: TGTGCCAGCAGCTTGGCCTGGGGGGGCGGGTACGAGCAGTACTTC.

Concerning this clone: Mismatch with germline at one junction end may stem from a read error. The chain has TRBV2 and TRBJ2-4, with D possibly being TRBD2 (6 bases). Germline CDR1 SNHLY, CDR2 FYNNEI. The CDR3 sequence is 17 residues long. CDR3 protein: CASREGSTGGAKNIQYF. The CDR3 coding sequence is TGTGCCAGCAGGGAAGGATCTACCGGGGGAGCCAAAAACATTCAGTACTTC.

The J gene is TRBJ2-3, the V gene TRBV7-9; 7 bases line up with TRBD2. Trimming at V came to 5 bases and at J to 9 bases, leaving 23 bases not matched to a gene. The CDR3 contains 18 residues. Germline V gives CDR1 SEHNR, CDR2 FQNEAQ (reference sequence). Written as DNA, the CDR3 is TGTGCCAGCAGCCCCCCTCTCAGACTGGGAGGGGTGAGAGGGACGCAGTATTTT. Protein: CASSPPLRLGGVRGTQYF.

The J gene is TRBJ2-2, the V gene TRBV9; D uncertain. V dropped 0 bases and J dropped 3 bases, with 6 bases sitting between them. Germline lookup yields CDR1 SGDLS and CDR2 YYNGEE. The CDR3 runs 14 residues. CDR3 amino acids: CASSVGRDTGELFF. The CDR3 DNA reads TGTGCCAGCAGCGTAGGCCGAGACACCGGGGAGCTGTTTTTT.

The rearrangement links TRBV27 to TRBJ2-1; 7 nucleotides match TRBD1. The germline CDR1 and CDR2 sequences are MNHEY and SMNVEV (reference sequence). V lost 6 bases and J lost 7; bases outside the gene matches: 18. The CDR3 runs to 17 residues. The DNA for the CDR3 is TGTGCCAGCAGGGGATCGACAGGGTCCGAATCTAGAAATGAGCAGTTCTTC. Translation: CASRGSTGSESRNEQFF.

DNA for the CDR3: TGTGCCAGTCATCGTGGGCTGGGTATTGATGAGCAGTTCTTC. Protein sequence: CASHRGLGIDEQFF. The chain couples TRBV19 to TRBJ2-1; D not resolved. The germline CDR1 and CDR2 sequences are LNHDA and SQIVND (reference sequence). The CDR3 length is 14 residues. V dropped 8 bases and J dropped 8 bases, with 19 bases sitting between them.

This clone has a single count. The chain recombines TRBV5-6 with TRBJ1-6, with D hard to call. V was pared by 2 bases and J by 6 bases, with 9 bases between. The CDR3 has 14 residues. CDR1 and CDR2 (germline): SGHDT, YYEEEE. The CDR3 reads CASSFRGFNSPLHF. CDR3 DNA: TGTGCCAGCAGCTTCAGAGGGTTTAATTCACCCCTCCACTTT.

The chain joins TRBV5-5 to TRBJ2-7, with D hard to call. V was trimmed by 6 bases and J by 2 bases, leaving 9 bases between them. This CDR3 contains 12 residues. Germline assignment: CDR1 SGHKS and CDR2 YYEKEE (reference sequence). The CDR3 loop is CASKSSAYEQYF. The CDR3 nucleotides read TGTGCCAGCAAAAGTTCAGCCTACGAGCAGTACTTC.

V gene TRBV5-8 combines with J gene TRBJ2-6, with D possibly TRBD2 on 5 matching bases. The CDR3 sequence is 15 residues long. Trimming removed 0 bases at V and 2 bases at J, with 6 bases between. Germline values: CDR1 SGHTS, CDR2 YDEGEE. CDR3 in DNA: TGTGCCAGCAGCTTGGCCGGGGCTGGGGCCAACGTCCTGACTTTC. It codes for CASSLAGAGANVLTF.

This clone was seen a single time. CDR3 in amino acids: CASSGWQLNEKLFF. The CDR3 DNA sequence: TGTGCCAGCAGTGGATGGCAGTTAAATGAAAAACTGTTTTTT. The chain couples TRBV6-1 to TRBJ1-4, with D unresolved. This CDR3 comprises 14 residues. Germline CDR1 is MNHNS and CDR2 is SASEGT. Between the trimmed V and J ends, which lost 4 bases and 5 bases, there was a span of 11 bases.

The V and J genes are TRBV5-1 and TRBJ2-2; D gene uncertain. The CDR3 contains 16 residues. Trimming pared 4 bases from V and 6 bases from J, leaving 19 bases between. Germline V gives CDR1 SGHRS, CDR2 YFSETQ. CDR3 nucleotides: TGCGCCAGCAGCCCAACAGTACCAGAGTCTTCCGGGGAGCTGTTTTTT. It yields the protein CASSPTVPESSGELFF. The full variable domain, its missing parts supplied by reference TRBV5-1 and TRBJ2-2, is KAGVTQTPRYLIKTRGQQVTLSCSPISGHRSVSWYQQTPGQGLQFLFEYFSETQRNKGNFPGRFSGRQFSNSRSEMNVSTLELGDSALYLCASSPTVPESSGELFFGEGSRLTVL.

V gene TRBV5-1 combines with J gene TRBJ2-2; D ambiguous. Germline V CDR1 and CDR2: SGHRS, YFSETQ. The V and J ends lost 0 bases and 3 bases respectively, with 6 bases between them. The CDR3 loop spans 14 amino acids. CDR3 in amino acids: CASSLVSYTGELFF. CDR3 DNA: TGCGCCAGCAGCTTGGTTAGCTACACCGGGGAGCTGTTTTTT.

This chain uses TRBV6-1 with TRBJ1-2; 9 bases match TRBD1. The J segment lost 4 bases and the V segment lost 4 bases, leaving 4 bases of the junction unmatched. The germline V gene has CDR1 MNHNS and CDR2 SASEGT. The CDR3 spans 14 residues. CDR3 in amino acids: CASSGGQGSYGYTF. For the CDR3, the DNA is TGTGCCAGCAGTGGTGGACAGGGGAGCTATGGCTACACCTTC.

V and J are TRBV5-4 and TRBJ2-2; TRBD2 is a possible D gene (7 bases). The CDR3 sequence is 15 residues long. Germline values: CDR1 SGHNT, CDR2 YYREEE (reference sequence). Trimming took 0 bases from V and 6 from J, leaving 12 bases between them. CDR3 region: CASSLGGGQAGELFF. DNA for the CDR3: TGTGCCAGCAGCTTGGGGGGGGGCCAAGCCGGGGAGCTGTTTTTT.